The 15 T cell receptor beta chains below come from one sample, sequenced in a study of neurological immune-mediated disorders. Via MiXCR, TCRdb re-called the 5' RACE reads, giving one row per CDR3 protein. The repertoire holds about 69,000 distinct CDR3 sequences, with about 4.2% as singletons. Sequenced input: PBMCs. These receptors were taken from a man aged 25-45 years with multiple sclerosis.

This clonotype occurred many times. The chain carries TRBV10-2 and TRBJ2-3, with a tentative D call TRBD2 (5 bases). V was trimmed by 1 base and J by 2 bases, leaving 10 bases between them. The length of the CDR3 is 15 residues. The V gene's germline CDR1 is WSHSY and CDR2 SAAADI. This chain's CDR3 is CASSEWRRLTDTQYF. For the CDR3, the DNA is TGCGCCAGCAGTGAGTGGAGGCGGCTCACAGATACGCAGTATTTT.

This clonotype appeared a few times. One base away lies a much larger clone, so this may be a sequencing read error. The genes are TRBV27 and TRBJ2-3, with D tentatively TRBD2 (5 bases). Germline values: CDR1 MNHEY, CDR2 SMNVEV (reference sequence). V was clipped by 7 bases and J by 5 bases, with 19 bases between them. This CDR3 is built from 15 residues. The CDR3 sequence: CASTRGGKGLDTQYF. As DNA, the CDR3 is TGTGCCAGCACGCGAGGAGGAAAGGGATTAGATACGCAGTATTTT.

This clonotype was found many times. The rearrangement joins TRBV20-1 to TRBJ2-4, with D unresolved. This CDR3 region has 13 residues. CDR1 is DFQATT and CDR2 is SNEGSKA in the germline V gene (reference sequence). The V end was cut by 6 bases, the J end by 0 bases, with 9 bases between. CDR3 residues: CSAQHRAKNIQYF. CDR3 DNA sequence: TGCAGTGCCCAACACCGAGCCAAAAACATTCAGTACTTC.

This clonotype was found many times. The V and J genes are TRBV10-3 and TRBJ2-5, with 10 bases matching TRBD1. Per the germline V gene, CDR1 is ENHRY and CDR2 is SYGVKD. The ends lost 3 bases at V and 3 bases at J; junction bases unmatched: 4. This CDR3 contains 15 residues. The CDR3 sequence: CAISDPTGGEETQYF. DNA of the CDR3: TGTGCCATCAGTGATCCGACAGGGGGCGAAGAGACCCAGTACTTC.

This clonotype has a count of ten or more. The rearrangement uses TRBV5-6 and TRBJ1-5; no clear D gene. V was shortened by 3 bases and J by 6 bases, with 10 bases between the two germline ends. The germline V gene has CDR1 SGHDT and CDR2 YYEEEE. The CDR3 runs to 13 residues. CDR3 sequence reads: CASSSVGSQPQHF. CDR3 bases: TGTGCCAGCAGCTCAGTTGGGAGTCAGCCCCAGCATTTT.

This clonotype was recorded many times. The chain carries TRBV12-3 or TRBV12-4 and TRBJ2-7; tentative D call: TRBD2 (6 bases). CDR3 length equals 14 residues. V dropped 6 bases and J dropped 0 bases, with 12 bases sitting between them. DNA for the CDR3: TGTGCCAGCAGACGGGACTCAAGCTCCTACGAGCAGTACTTC. Its translation is CASRRDSSSYEQYF.

In this sample, this clonotype turned up many times. The chain couples TRBV20-1 to TRBJ1-1; D is unclear. The V gene lost 5 bases and the J gene lost 1 base, with 14 bases spanning the gap. The germline V gene encodes CDR1 DFQATT and CDR2 SNEGSKA (reference sequence). This CDR3 has 14 amino acids. The CDR3 region is CSAHGEKSNTEAFF. CDR3 coding DNA: TGCAGTGCTCACGGGGAGAAATCGAACACTGAAGCTTTCTTT.

There are many counts of this clonotype. This sequence joins TRBV20-1 and TRBJ2-7; 8 bases fit TRBD2. Germline V gene data show CDR1 as DFQATT and CDR2 as SNEGSKA (reference sequence). This CDR3 region has 14 residues. V trimming: 5 bases; J trimming: 0 bases; junction bases outside the gene matches: 6. The CDR3 reads CSASGTRSSYEQYF. CDR3 DNA: TGCAGTGCTTCCGGGACTAGGAGCTCCTACGAGCAGTACTTC.

This clonotype was seen repeatedly, ten times or more. The V gene is TRBV6-2 or TRBV6-3, the J gene TRBJ2-5; 7 bases line up with TRBD2. Germline V gene lookup returns CDR1 MNHEY and CDR2 SVGEGT. The CDR3 extends over 15 amino acids. The ends lost 6 bases at V and 1 base at J; junction bases unmatched: 8. The CDR3 spells CASSRIAGGQETQYF. The CDR3 DNA follows: TGTGCCAGCAGCCGAATAGCGGGCGGCCAAGAGACCCAGTACTTC.

This clonotype has a count of ten or more. V gene TRBV5-1 combines with J gene TRBJ2-3, with D uncertain. CDR3 length: 16 amino acids. Germline V gives CDR1 SGHRS, CDR2 YFSETQ. Trimming took 0 bases from V and 0 from J, leaving 11 bases between them. The CDR3, as DNA: TGCGCCAGCAGCTTGGTCGGCCGTTCCAGCACAGATACGCAGTATTTT. Translation gives CASSLVGRSSTDTQYF.

This clonotype has ten or more counts. The genes are TRBV29-1 and TRBJ2-3; 8 nucleotides align to TRBD2. CDR1 and CDR2 from the germline V gene are SQVTM and ANQGSEA. Losses at the gene ends were 4 bases for V and 1 base for J; bases not matched to a gene: 7. CDR3 length equals 15 residues. The CDR3 sequence is CSVVAGRGRTDTQYF. CDR3 DNA sequence: TGCAGCGTTGTAGCGGGGCGCGGCCGCACAGATACGCAGTATTTT.

This clonotype was detected many times. V gene TRBV7-3 combines with J gene TRBJ2-2; D unresolved. CDR3 length equals 13 residues. From germline, CDR1 is SGHTA and CDR2 FQGTGA. The germline V and J ends were trimmed by 1 base and 4 bases, with 4 bases remaining between them. This chain's CDR3 is CASSLRSTGELFF. The CDR3 DNA reads TGTGCCAGCAGCTTAAGATCCACCGGGGAGCTGTTTTTT.

This rearrangement joins TRBV7-2 to TRBJ2-1, with D possibly being TRBD1 (5 bases). V shed 0 bases and J shed 2 bases, with 8 bases lying between them. The CDR3 consists of 15 residues. CDR1 and CDR2 (germline): SGHTA, FQGNSA. The CDR3 nucleotides are TGTGCCAGCAGCTTAGCCCAGGGTACCTACAATGAGCAGTTCTTC. It specifies CASSLAQGTYNEQFF.

This clonotype was seen many times. One junction end does not reproduce the germline sequence, and a read error may be involved. The chain has TRBV3-1 and TRBJ1-6; tentatively, D is TRBD1 (5 bases). This CDR3 is built from 13 residues. Germline loops: CDR1 LGHDT, CDR2 YNNKEL (reference sequence). The CDR3 DNA is TGTGCCAGCAGCCATGAGCAGGGATCACCCCTCAACTTT. Its translation: CASSHEQGSPLNF. Drawing the rest from reference TRBV3-1 and TRBJ1-6, the complete variable domain is DTAVSQTPKYLVTQMGNDKSIKCEQNLGHDTMYWYKQDSKKFLKIMFSYNNKELIINETVPNRFSPKSPDKAHLNLHINSLELGDSAVYFCASSHEQGSPLNFGNGTRLTVT.

The table lists this clonotype with many counts. The J gene is TRBJ2-5, the V gene TRBV10-3; no clear D. Trimming removed 0 bases from V and 5 bases from J, with 4 bases in between. The V gene's germline CDR1 is ENHRY and CDR2 SYGVKD. This CDR3 region has 12 residues. The CDR3 protein is CAISESRETQYF. As DNA, the CDR3 is TGTGCCATCAGTGAGTCTCGGGAGACCCAGTACTTC.